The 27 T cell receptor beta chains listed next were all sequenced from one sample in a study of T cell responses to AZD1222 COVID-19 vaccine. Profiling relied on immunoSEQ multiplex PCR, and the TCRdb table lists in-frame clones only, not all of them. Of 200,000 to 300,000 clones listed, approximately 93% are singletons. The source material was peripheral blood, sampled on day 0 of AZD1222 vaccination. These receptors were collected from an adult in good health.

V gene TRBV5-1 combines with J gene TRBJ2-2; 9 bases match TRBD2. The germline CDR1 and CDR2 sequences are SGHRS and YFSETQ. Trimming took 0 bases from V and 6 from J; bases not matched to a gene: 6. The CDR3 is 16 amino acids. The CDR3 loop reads CASSLGGRAHAGELFF. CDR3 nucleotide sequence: TGCGCCAGCAGCTTGGGCGGGAGGGCCCACGCCGGGGAGCTGTTTTTT.

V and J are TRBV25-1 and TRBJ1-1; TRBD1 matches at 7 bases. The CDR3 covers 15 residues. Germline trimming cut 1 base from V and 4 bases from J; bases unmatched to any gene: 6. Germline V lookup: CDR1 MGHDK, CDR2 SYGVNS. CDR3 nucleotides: TGTGCCAGCAGTGAATCGAACAGGGGATTCACTGAAGCTTTCTTT. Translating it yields CASSESNRGFTEAFF. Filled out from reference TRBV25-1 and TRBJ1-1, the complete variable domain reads EADIYQTPRYLVIGTGKKITLECSQTMGHDKMYWYQQDPGMELHLIHYSYGVNSTEKGDLSSESTVSRIRTEHFPLTLESARPSHTSQYLCASSESNRGFTEAFFGQGTRLTVV.

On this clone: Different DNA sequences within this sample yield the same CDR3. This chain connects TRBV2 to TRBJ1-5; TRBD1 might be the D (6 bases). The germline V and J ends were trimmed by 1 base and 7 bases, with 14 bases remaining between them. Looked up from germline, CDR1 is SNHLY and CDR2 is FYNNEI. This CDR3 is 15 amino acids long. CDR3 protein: CASSEGGGGRQPQHF. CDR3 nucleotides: TGTGCCAGCAGTGAAGGAGGGGGAGGGCGGCAGCCCCAGCATTTT.

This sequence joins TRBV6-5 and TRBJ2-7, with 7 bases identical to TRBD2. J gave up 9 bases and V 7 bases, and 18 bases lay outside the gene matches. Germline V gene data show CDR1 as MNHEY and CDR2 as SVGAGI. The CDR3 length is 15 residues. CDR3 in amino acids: CASTSGGSWGGAQYF. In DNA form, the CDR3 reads TGTGCCAGCACCTCCGGGGGATCCTGGGGAGGGGCGCAGTACTTC.

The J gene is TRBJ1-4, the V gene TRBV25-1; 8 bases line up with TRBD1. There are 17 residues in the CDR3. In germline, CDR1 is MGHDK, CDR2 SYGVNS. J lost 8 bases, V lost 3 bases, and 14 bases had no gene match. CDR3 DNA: TGTGCCAGCAGTGATGGGACGGTTGTGACAGGGGCGGAAAAACTGTTTTTT. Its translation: CASSDGTVVTGAEKLFF.

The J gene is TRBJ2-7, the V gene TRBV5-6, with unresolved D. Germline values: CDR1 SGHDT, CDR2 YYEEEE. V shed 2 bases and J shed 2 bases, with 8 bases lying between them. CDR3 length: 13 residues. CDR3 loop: CASSFLATYEQYF. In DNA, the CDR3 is TGTGCCAGCAGCTTTTTGGCTACCTACGAGCAGTACTTC.

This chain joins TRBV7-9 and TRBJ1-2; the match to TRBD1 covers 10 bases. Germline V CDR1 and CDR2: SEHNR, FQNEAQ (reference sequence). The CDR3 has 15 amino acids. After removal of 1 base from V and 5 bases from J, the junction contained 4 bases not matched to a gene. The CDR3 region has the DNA TGTGCCAGCAGCTTAGGGGACAGGGGTGGATATGGCTACACCTTC. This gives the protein CASSLGDRGGYGYTF.

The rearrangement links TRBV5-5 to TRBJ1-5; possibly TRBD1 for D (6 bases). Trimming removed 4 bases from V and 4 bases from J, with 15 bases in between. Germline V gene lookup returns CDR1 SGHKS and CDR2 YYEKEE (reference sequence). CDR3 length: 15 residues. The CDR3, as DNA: TGTGCCAGCAGCCCGTGGGGACAAGTAAATCAGCCCCAGCATTTT. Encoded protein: CASSPWGQVNQPQHF.

As DNA, the CDR3 is TGTGCCAGCAGCTTAGAGGCCGGGGGGGGTGAAGCTTTCTTT. It encodes CASSLEAGGGEAFF. The chain employs TRBV11-2 and TRBJ1-1; a possible D gene is TRBD1 (5 bases). The CDR3 spans 14 residues. Trimming removed 0 bases at V and 7 bases at J, with 12 bases between. The germline V gene encodes CDR1 SGHAT and CDR2 FQNNGV.

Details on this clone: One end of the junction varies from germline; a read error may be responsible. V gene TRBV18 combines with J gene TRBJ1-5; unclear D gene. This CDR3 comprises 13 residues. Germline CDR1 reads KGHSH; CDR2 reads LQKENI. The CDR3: CASSPPGIQAQHF. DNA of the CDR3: TGTGCCAGCTCACCACCTGGAATTCAGGCCCAGCATTTT.

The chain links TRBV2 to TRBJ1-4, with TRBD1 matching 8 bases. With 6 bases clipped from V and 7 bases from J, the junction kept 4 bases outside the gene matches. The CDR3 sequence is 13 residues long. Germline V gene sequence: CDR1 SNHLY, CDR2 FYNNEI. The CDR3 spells CASSVGTGEKLFF. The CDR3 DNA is TGTGCCAGCAGCGTCGGGACAGGTGAAAAACTGTTTTTT.

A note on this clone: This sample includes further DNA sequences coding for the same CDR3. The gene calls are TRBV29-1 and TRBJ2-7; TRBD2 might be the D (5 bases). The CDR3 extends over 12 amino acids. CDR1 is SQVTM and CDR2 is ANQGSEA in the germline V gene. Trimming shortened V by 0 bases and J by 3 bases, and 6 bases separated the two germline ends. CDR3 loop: CSVEDRDYEQYF. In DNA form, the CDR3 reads TGCAGCGTTGAAGACCGGGACTACGAGCAGTACTTC.

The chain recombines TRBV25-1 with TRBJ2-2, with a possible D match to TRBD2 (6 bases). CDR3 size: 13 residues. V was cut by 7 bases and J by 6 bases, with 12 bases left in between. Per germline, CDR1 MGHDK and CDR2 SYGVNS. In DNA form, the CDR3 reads TGTGCCAGCACCCGACTAGAAGCCGGGGAGCTGTTTTTT. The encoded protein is CASTRLEAGELFF.

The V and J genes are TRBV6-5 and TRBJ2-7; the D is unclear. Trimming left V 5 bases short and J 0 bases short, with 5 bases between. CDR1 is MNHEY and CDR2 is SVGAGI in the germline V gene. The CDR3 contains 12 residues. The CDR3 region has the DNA TGTGCCAGCAGTATGGGCTCCTACGAGCAGTACTTC. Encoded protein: CASSMGSYEQYF.

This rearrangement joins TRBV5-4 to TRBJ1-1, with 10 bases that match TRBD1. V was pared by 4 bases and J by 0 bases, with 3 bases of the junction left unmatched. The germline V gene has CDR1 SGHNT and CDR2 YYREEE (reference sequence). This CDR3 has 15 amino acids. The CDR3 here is CASSPGTGVNTEAFF. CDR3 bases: TGTGCCAGCAGCCCAGGGACAGGGGTGAACACTGAAGCTTTCTTT. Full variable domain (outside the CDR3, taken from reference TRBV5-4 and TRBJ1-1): ETGVTQSPTHLIKTRGQQVTLRCSSQSGHNTVSWYQQALGQGPQFIFQYYREEENGRGNFPPRFSGLQFPNYSSELNVNALELDDSALYLCASSPGTGVNTEAFFGQGTRLTVV.

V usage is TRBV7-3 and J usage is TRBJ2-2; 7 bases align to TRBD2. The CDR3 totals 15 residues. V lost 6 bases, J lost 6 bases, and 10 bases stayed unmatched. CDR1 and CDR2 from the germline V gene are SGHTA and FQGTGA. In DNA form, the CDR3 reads TGTGCCAGCAGTCCCCTCGGGGGGTACGCCGGGGAGCTGTTTTTT. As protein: CASSPLGGYAGELFF. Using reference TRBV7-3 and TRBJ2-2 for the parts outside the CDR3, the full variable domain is GAGVSQTPSNKVTEKGKYVELRCDPISGHTALYWYRQSLGQGPEFLIYFQGTGAADDSGLPNDRFFAVRPEGSVSTLKIQRTERGDSAVYLCASSPLGGYAGELFFGEGSRLTVL.

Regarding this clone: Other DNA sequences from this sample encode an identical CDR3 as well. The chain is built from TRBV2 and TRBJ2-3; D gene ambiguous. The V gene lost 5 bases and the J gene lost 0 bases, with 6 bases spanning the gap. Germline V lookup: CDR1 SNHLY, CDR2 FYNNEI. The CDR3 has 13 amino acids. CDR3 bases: TGTGCCAGCAGTTCTACTAGCACAGATACGCAGTATTTT. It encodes CASSSTSTDTQYF.

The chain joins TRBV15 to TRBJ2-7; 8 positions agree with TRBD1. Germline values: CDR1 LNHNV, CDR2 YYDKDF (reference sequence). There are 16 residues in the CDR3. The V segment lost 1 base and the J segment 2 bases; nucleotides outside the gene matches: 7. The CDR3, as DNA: TGTGCCACCAGCAGAGTATATGGGACAGGTACCTACGAGCAGTACTTC. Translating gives CATSRVYGTGTYEQYF.

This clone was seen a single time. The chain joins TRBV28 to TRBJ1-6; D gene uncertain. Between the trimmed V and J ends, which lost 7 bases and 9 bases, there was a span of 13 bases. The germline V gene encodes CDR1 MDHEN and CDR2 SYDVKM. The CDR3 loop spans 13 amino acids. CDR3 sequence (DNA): TGTGCCAGCACCCGGTTTGAAGGTTCACCCCTCCACTTT. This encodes CASTRFEGSPLHF.

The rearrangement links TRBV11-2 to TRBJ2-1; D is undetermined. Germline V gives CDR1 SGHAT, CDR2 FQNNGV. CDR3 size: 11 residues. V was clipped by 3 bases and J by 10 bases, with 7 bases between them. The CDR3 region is CASSFVREQFF. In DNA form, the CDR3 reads TGTGCCAGCAGCTTTGTGAGGGAGCAGTTCTTC.

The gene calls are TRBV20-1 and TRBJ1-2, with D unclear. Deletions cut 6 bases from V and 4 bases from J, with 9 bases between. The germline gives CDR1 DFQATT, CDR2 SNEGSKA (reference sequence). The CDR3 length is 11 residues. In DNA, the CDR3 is TGCAGTGCCATGGGGAGCTATGGCTACACCTTC. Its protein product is CSAMGSYGYTF.

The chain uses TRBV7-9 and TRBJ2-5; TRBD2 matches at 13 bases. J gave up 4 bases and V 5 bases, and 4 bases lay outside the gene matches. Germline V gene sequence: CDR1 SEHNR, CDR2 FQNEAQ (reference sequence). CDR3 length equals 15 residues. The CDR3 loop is CASSPLAGGPETQYF. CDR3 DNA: TGTGCCAGCAGCCCACTAGCGGGGGGGCCAGAGACCCAGTACTTC.

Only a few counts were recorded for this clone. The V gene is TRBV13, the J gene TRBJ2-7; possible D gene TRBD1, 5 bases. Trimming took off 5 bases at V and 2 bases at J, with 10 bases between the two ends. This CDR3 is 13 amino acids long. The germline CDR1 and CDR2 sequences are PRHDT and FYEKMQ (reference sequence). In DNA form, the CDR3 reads TGTGCCAGCAGCCTCAGGGCTACCTACGAGCAGTACTTC. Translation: CASSLRATYEQYF.

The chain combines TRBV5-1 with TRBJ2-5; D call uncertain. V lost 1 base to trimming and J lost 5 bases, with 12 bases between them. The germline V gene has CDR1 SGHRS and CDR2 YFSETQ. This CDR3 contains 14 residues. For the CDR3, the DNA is TGCGCCAGCAGCTTGACTGGAGCCCGGGAGACCCAGTACTTC. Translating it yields CASSLTGARETQYF.

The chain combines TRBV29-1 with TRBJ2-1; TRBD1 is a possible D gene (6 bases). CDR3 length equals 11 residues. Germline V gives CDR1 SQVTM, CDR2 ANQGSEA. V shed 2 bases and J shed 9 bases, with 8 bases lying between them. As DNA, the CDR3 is TGCAGCGTTGAACAGGGGCGTGAGCAGTTCTTC. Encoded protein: CSVEQGREQFF.

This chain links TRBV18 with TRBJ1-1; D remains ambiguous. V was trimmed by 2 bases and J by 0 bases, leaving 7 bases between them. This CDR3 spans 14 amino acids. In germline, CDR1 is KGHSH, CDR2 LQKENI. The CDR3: CASSPRAVNTEAFF. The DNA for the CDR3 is TGTGCCAGCTCACCAAGGGCTGTGAACACTGAAGCTTTCTTT.

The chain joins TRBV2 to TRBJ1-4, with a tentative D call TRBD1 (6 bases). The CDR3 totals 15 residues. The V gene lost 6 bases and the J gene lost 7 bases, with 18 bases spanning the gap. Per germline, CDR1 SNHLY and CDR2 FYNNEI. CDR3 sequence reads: CASRSGGGTSEKLFF. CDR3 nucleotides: TGTGCCAGCAGGTCCGGGGGGGGCACCTCTGAAAAACTGTTTTTT. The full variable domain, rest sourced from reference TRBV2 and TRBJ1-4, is EPEVTQTPSHQVTQMGQEVILRCVPISNHLYFYWYRQILGQKVEFLVSFYNNEISEKSEIFDDQFSVERPDGSNFTLKIRSTKLEDSAMYFCASRSGGGTSEKLFFGSGTQLSVL.